This T cell receptor beta chain was recovered during a study of T cell repertoires in ileal Crohn's disease. The wider study: The M6 sample came from neoterminal ileum during colonoscopy after surgery. Study findings and constraints: Active smokers at surgery had more clonal expansions than non-smokers. The median delay to postoperative endoscopy was approximately seven months.

The CDR3 extends over 14 amino acids. Per the germline V gene, CDR1 is SGHAT and CDR2 is FQNNGV. The V gene lost 3 bases and the J gene lost 5 bases, with 11 bases spanning the gap. For this clone: Its specificity is unknown.

Assay used: immunoSEQ multiplex PCR; TCRdb lists only in-frame clones, some missing. The data show about 5,400 clones, approximately 69% seen once. Time point noted: neoterminal ileum biopsy at postoperative endoscopy, about 6 months after surgery. The TCR was taken from an adult with Crohn's disease. The J gene is TRBJ2-1, the V gene TRBV11-2; D is unresolved. Specimen: ileal tissue. The CDR3 nucleotides read TGTGCCAGCAGCTTTGGCCTTCCCAACAATGAGCAGTTCTTC. This encodes CASSFGLPNNEQFF.